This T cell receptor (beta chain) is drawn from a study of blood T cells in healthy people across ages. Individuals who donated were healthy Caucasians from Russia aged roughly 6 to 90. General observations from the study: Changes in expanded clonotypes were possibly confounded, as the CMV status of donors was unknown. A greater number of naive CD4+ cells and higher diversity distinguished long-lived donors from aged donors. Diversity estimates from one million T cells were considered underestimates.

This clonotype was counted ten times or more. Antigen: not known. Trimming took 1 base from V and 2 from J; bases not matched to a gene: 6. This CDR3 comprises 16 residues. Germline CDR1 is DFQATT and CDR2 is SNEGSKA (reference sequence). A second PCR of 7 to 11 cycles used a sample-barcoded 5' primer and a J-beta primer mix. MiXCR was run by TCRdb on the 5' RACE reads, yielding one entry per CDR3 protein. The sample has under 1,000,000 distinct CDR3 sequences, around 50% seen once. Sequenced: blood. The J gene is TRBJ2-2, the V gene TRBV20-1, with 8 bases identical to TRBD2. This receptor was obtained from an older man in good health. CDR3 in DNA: TGCAGTGCTAGAGCATTGCTAGCGGGTAACACCGGGGAGCTGTTTTTT. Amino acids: CSARALLAGNTGELFF.